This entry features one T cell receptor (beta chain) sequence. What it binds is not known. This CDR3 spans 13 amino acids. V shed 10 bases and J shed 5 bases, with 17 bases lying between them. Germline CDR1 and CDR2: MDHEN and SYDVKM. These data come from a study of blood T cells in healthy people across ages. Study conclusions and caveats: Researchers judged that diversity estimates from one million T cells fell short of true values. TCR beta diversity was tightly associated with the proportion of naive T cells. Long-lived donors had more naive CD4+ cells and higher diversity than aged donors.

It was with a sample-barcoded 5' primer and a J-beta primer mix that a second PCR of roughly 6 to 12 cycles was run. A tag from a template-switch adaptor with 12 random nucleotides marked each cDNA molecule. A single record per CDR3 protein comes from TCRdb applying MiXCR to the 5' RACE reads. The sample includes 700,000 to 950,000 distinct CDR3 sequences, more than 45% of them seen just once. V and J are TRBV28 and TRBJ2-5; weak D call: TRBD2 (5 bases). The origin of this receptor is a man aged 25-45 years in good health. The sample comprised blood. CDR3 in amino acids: CATKGRLAETQYF. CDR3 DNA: TGTGCCACCAAAGGGAGACTGGCGGAGACCCAGTACTTC.